These 27 T cell receptor beta chains were all obtained from the same sample, sequenced in a study of control samples from healthy donors and cancer patients. Clones were read by immunoSEQ multiplex PCR, and TCRdb kept only the in-frame ones, dropping some. The sample has about 100,000 clones, more than 85% seen once. Sequencing was performed on blood. The receptors derive from a woman aged 45-65 years in good health.

The V gene is TRBV4-3, the J gene TRBJ2-2; 7 nucleotides match TRBD2. CDR1 and CDR2 from the germline V gene are LGHNA and YSLEER. The CDR3 covers 18 residues. After removal of 5 bases from V and 4 bases from J, the junction contained 16 bases not matched to a gene. The CDR3 region is CASSGRAGSPLGTGELFF. CDR3 nucleotides: TGCGCCAGCAGCGGACGAGCGGGAAGCCCCCTGGGCACCGGGGAGCTGTTTTTT.

The CDR3 loop reads CATSELTSRHNEQFF. The CDR3 bases are TGTGCCACCAGTGAACTGACTAGCCGACACAATGAGCAGTTCTTC. This chain connects TRBV24-1 to TRBJ2-1; 7 positions match TRBD2. There are 15 residues in the CDR3. CDR1 is KGHDR and CDR2 is SFDVKD in the germline V gene. With V trimmed by 4 bases and J by 5 bases, 7 bases remained unmatched.

This chain joins TRBV9 and TRBJ1-3; 9 nucleotides agree with TRBD1. Trimming cost V 3 bases and J 0 bases; bases outside gene matches: 7. Germline values: CDR1 SGDLS, CDR2 YYNGEE. CDR3 length equals 17 residues. CDR3 in DNA: TGTGCCAGCAGCGAAGGGACAGGGCCGTTCTCTGGAAACACCATATATTTT. It specifies CASSEGTGPFSGNTIYF. The variable domain in full, with the rest retrieved from reference TRBV9 and TRBJ1-3, is DSGVTQTPKHLITATGQRVTLRCSPRSGDLSVYWYQQSLDQGLQFLIQYYNGEERAKGNILERFSAQQFPDLHSELNLSSLELGDSALYFCASSEGTGPFSGNTIYFGEGSWLTVV.

The V call is TRBV2, the J call TRBJ1-4, with no clear D. This CDR3 region has 12 residues. V shed 4 bases and J shed 8 bases, with 8 bases lying between them. Germline values: CDR1 SNHLY, CDR2 FYNNEI. CDR3 residues: CASSGGEEKLFF. CDR3 coding DNA: TGTGCCAGCAGTGGGGGAGAGGAAAAACTGTTTTTT.

This clone was observed at least ten times. The CDR3 spells CAISDLRGTGSHTGELFF. DNA of the CDR3: TGTGCCATCAGTGATCTTCGAGGAACAGGGAGCCACACCGGGGAGCTGTTTTTT. The genes are TRBV10-3 and TRBJ2-2; TRBD1 is a possible D gene (6 bases). Germline CDR1 reads ENHRY; CDR2 reads SYGVKD. CDR3 length equals 18 residues. V gave up 3 bases and J gave up 3 bases, with 20 bases separating them.

The V call is TRBV19, the J call TRBJ2-3; 8 bases align to TRBD2. CDR3 length: 16 residues. Per the germline V gene, CDR1 is LNHDA and CDR2 is SQIVND (reference sequence). The ends lost 4 bases at V and 1 base at J; junction bases unmatched: 7. Here the CDR3 DNA reads TGTGCCAGTAGTACCGGGAGGGCGGGTGGCACAGATACGCAGTATTTT. Protein sequence: CASSTGRAGGTDTQYF.

This sequence joins TRBV11-2 and TRBJ2-5; 7 bases are shared with TRBD2. Germline assignment: CDR1 SGHAT and CDR2 FQNNGV. This CDR3 has 14 amino acids. Trimming at V came to 5 bases and at J to 3 bases, leaving 6 bases not matched to a gene. CDR3 amino acids: CASSPLGGKETQYF. The CDR3 DNA sequence: TGTGCCAGCAGCCCTCTCGGGGGGAAAGAGACCCAGTACTTC.

V gene TRBV4-3 combines with J gene TRBJ2-7; 8 positions match TRBD1. CDR3 size: 12 residues. The V segment lost 1 base and the J segment 7 bases; nucleotides outside the gene matches: 0. The V gene's germline CDR1 is LGHNA and CDR2 YSLEER. CDR3 residues: CASSQGDREQYV. The CDR3 DNA reads as TGCGCCAGCAGCCAAGGGGACAGGGAGCAGTACGTC.

The chain joins TRBV10-1 to TRBJ1-5; D gene ambiguous. Deletions cut 2 bases from V and 2 bases from J, with 10 bases between. Per the germline V gene, CDR1 is WNHNN and CDR2 is SYGVQD (reference sequence). The CDR3 totals 15 residues. In DNA, the CDR3 is TGCGCCAGCAGTGAGGGAGGGAACGGCAATCAGCCCCAGCATTTT. It specifies CASSEGGNGNQPQHF.

The CDR3 sequence: CASRSGGGFSNQPQHF. DNA of the CDR3: TGTGCCAGCAGGTCCGGGGGGGGTTTCAGCAATCAGCCCCAGCATTTT. The rearrangement joins TRBV27 to TRBJ1-5, with D maybe TRBD1 (5 bases). Trimming left V 6 bases short and J 1 base short, with 16 bases between. Germline V gene lookup returns CDR1 MNHEY and CDR2 SMNVEV (reference sequence). The CDR3 contains 16 residues.

The V and J genes are TRBV18 and TRBJ1-3, with unresolved D. The CDR3 length is 14 residues. Trimming pared 2 bases from V and 2 bases from J, leaving 7 bases between. Germline CDR1 is KGHSH and CDR2 is LQKENI. The CDR3 nucleotides are TGTGCCAGCTCACCAGGAGGGACTGGAAACACCATATATTTT. Translated, it gives CASSPGGTGNTIYF.

V gene TRBV7-9 combines with J gene TRBJ1-1; the match to TRBD1 covers 7 bases. The CDR3 extends over 16 amino acids. The germline V gene has CDR1 SEHNR and CDR2 FQNEAQ (reference sequence). Germline trimming cut 1 base from V and 3 bases from J; bases unmatched to any gene: 8. CDR3 region: CASSLGQGGEDTEAFF. CDR3 DNA sequence: TGTGCCAGCAGCTTAGGACAGGGAGGGGAAGACACTGAAGCTTTCTTT.

The V call is TRBV2, the J call TRBJ2-7; D possibly corresponds to TRBD2 (6 bases). CDR1 is SNHLY, CDR2 FYNNEI, per germline. The V gene lost 4 bases and the J gene lost 3 bases, with 13 bases spanning the gap. CDR3 length equals 14 residues. CDR3 bases: TGTGCCAGCAGTGCGGGACTTTCAAACTACGAGCAGTACGTC. This gives the protein CASSAGLSNYEQYV.

The CDR3 is CASSDVAGSTDTQYF. CDR3 sequence (DNA): TGTGCCAGCAGTGACGTCGCGGGTAGCACAGATACGCAGTATTTT. The genes are TRBV6-4 and TRBJ2-3; D possibly corresponds to TRBD2 (5 bases). Between the trimmed V and J ends, which lost 2 bases and 0 bases, there was a span of 9 bases. This CDR3 region has 15 residues. Looked up from germline, CDR1 is MRHNA and CDR2 is SNTAGT.

This chain uses TRBV18 with TRBJ1-3; D not certain. CDR1 is KGHSH, CDR2 LQKENI, per germline. V was cut by 0 bases and J by 0 bases, with 6 bases left in between. This CDR3 region has 15 residues. The CDR3 bases are TGTGCCAGCTCACCACCGCCAAACTCTGGAAACACCATATATTTT. Translating it yields CASSPPPNSGNTIYF. Filled out from reference TRBV18 and TRBJ1-3, the complete variable domain reads NAGVMQNPRHLVRRRGQEARLRCSPMKGHSHVYWYRQLPEEGLKFMVYLQKENIIDESGMPKERFSAEFPKEGPSILRIQQVVRGDSAAYFCASSPPPNSGNTIYFGEGSWLTVV.

V gene TRBV27 combines with J gene TRBJ1-2, with D maybe TRBD1 (5 bases). The V end was cut by 1 base, the J end by 8 bases, with 11 bases between. The CDR3 has 13 residues. The germline V gene has CDR1 MNHEY and CDR2 SMNVEV (reference sequence). The CDR3 coding sequence is TGTGCCAGCAGTTTATTTACGGGGGAGGGCTACACCTTC. This gives the protein CASSLFTGEGYTF.

This chain joins TRBV30 and TRBJ2-7, with D possibly being TRBD2 (7 bases). From germline, CDR1 is GTSNPN and CDR2 SVGIG (reference sequence). Deletions cut 2 bases from V and 3 bases from J, with 14 bases between. This CDR3 spans 14 amino acids. DNA of the CDR3: TGTGCCTGGAGTTTAGGCGGGGGACACTACGAGCAGTACTTC. It codes for CAWSLGGGHYEQYF.

The chain recombines TRBV4-3 with TRBJ1-2; D uncertain. V gave up 0 bases and J gave up 1 base, with 9 bases separating them. The CDR3 is 15 amino acids. Per the germline V gene, CDR1 is LGHNA and CDR2 is YSLEER. This CDR3 reads CASSQDYGINYGYTF. The CDR3, as DNA: TGCGCCAGCAGCCAAGATTACGGGATTAACTATGGCTACACCTTC.

This chain uses TRBV3-1 (or the pseudogene TRBV3-2) with TRBJ1-2; a weak D match, TRBD1 (6 bases). Germline values: CDR1 LGHDT, CDR2 YNNKEL (reference sequence). Trimming took 4 bases from V and 6 from J, leaving 15 bases between them. The CDR3 has 14 amino acids. CDR3 sequence (DNA): TGTGCCAGCAGCCGCTTAGGGGGGGTCGATGGCTACACCTTC. Its protein product is CASSRLGGVDGYTF.

This sequence joins TRBV6-2 or TRBV6-3 and TRBJ1-1; TRBD1 is a possible D gene (6 bases). V was clipped by 6 bases and J by 4 bases, with 18 bases between them. The germline CDR1 and CDR2 sequences are MNHEY and SVGEGT. The CDR3 loop spans 15 amino acids. The CDR3 sequence: CASSPQMWGATEAFF. The CDR3 nucleotides are TGTGCCAGCAGCCCCCAAATGTGGGGGGCCACTGAAGCTTTCTTT.

With regard to this clone: The sample holds other DNA sequences that translate to the same CDR3. This chain uses TRBV12-3 or TRBV12-4 with TRBJ2-3; D remains ambiguous. The CDR3 is 12 amino acids. V gave up 3 bases and J gave up 3 bases, with 4 bases separating them. DNA for the CDR3: TGTGCCAGCAGTTTGAGGACAGATACGCAGTATTTT. Its translation: CASSLRTDTQYF.

The rearrangement uses TRBV19 and TRBJ2-2, with D hard to call. Trimming pared 3 bases from V and 8 bases from J, leaving 10 bases between. Germline loops: CDR1 LNHDA, CDR2 SQIVND (reference sequence). CDR3 length equals 13 residues. The CDR3 loop is CASSIPVPGELFF. CDR3 in DNA: TGTGCCAGTAGTATCCCGGTTCCGGGGGAGCTGTTTTTT.

This chain joins TRBV12-3 or TRBV12-4 and TRBJ2-3; D perhaps matches TRBD2 (5 bases). Trimming removed 8 bases from V and 5 bases from J, with 14 bases in between. The CDR3 spans 13 residues. Here the CDR3 reads CASLANRGDTQYF. The CDR3 DNA sequence: TGTGCCAGCCTTGCTAATCGGGGAGATACGCAGTATTTT.

CDR3 sequence (DNA): TGTGCCTCGCCTGGACGGATGGTGGACACTGAAGCTTTCTTT. Its protein is CASPGRMVDTEAFF. V usage is TRBV30 and J usage is TRBJ1-1, with D unresolved. CDR1 and CDR2 from the germline V gene are GTSNPN and SVGIG (reference sequence). Trimming took 7 bases from V and 3 from J, leaving 18 bases between them. CDR3 length: 14 residues.

This chain links TRBV5-8 with TRBJ2-1, with 7 bases identical to TRBD2. Germline CDR1 is SGHTS and CDR2 is YDEGEE. The CDR3 has 15 residues. V lost 6 bases and J lost 6; bases outside the gene matches: 12. The chain's CDR3 is CASTQLAGGGNEQFF. CDR3 sequence (DNA): TGTGCCAGCACCCAATTAGCGGGCGGCGGCAATGAGCAGTTCTTC. Together with reference TRBV5-8 and TRBJ2-1, the CDR3 gives the full variable domain: EAGVTQSPTHLIKTRGQQATLRCSPISGHTSVYWYQQALGLGLQFLLWYDEGEERNRGNFPPRFSGRQFPNYSSELNVNALELEDSALYLCASTQLAGGGNEQFFGPGTRLTVL.

The chain recombines TRBV7-3 with TRBJ2-3; TRBD2 is a possible D gene (5 bases). Trimming pared 5 bases from V and 1 base from J, leaving 22 bases between. CDR1 and CDR2 from the germline V gene are SGHTA and FQGTGA. The CDR3 contains 18 residues. CDR3 bases: TGTGCCAGCAGCCGTCCCGAGGAGCGGAGGATGGGCACAGATACGCAGTATTTT. Amino acids: CASSRPEERRMGTDTQYF.

Here the CDR3 reads CASSPVNEQFF. DNA for the CDR3: TGTGCCAGCAGCCCAGTCAATGAGCAGTTCTTC. V usage is TRBV7-2 and J usage is TRBJ2-1; D is ambiguous. This CDR3 has 11 amino acids. Germline CDR1 and CDR2: SGHTA and FQGNSA. Trimming left V 5 bases short and J 6 bases short, with 5 bases between.